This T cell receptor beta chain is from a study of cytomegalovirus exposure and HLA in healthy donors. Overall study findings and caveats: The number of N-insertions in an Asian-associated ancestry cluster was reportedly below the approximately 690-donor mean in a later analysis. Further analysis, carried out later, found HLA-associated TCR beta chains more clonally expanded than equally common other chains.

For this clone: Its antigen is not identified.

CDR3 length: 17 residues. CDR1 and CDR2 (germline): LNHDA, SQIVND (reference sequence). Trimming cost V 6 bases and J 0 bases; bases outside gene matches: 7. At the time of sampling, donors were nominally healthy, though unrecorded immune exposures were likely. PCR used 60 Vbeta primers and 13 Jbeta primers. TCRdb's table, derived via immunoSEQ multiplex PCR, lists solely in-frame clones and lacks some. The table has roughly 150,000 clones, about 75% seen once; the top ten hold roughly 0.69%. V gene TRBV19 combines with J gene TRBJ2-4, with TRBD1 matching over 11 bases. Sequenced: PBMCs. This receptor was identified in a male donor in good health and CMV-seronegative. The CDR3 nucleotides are TGTGCCAGTAGCTACTCAGGGACAGGGGGAGCCAAAAACATTCAGTACTTC. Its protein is CASSYSGTGGAKNIQYF.